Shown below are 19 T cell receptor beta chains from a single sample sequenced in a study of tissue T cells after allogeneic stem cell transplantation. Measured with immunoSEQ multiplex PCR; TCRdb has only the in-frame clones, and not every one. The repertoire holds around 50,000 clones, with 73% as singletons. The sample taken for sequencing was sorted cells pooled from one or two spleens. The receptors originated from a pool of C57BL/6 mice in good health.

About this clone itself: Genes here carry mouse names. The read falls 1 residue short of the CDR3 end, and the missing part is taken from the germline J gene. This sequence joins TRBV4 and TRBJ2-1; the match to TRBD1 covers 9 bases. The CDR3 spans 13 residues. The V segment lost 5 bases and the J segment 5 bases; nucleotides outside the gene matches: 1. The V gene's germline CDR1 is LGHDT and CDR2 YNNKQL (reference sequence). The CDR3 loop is CASSRDRDAEQFF. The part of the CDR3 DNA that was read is TGTGCCAGCAGCCGGGACAGGGATGCTGAGCAGTTC.

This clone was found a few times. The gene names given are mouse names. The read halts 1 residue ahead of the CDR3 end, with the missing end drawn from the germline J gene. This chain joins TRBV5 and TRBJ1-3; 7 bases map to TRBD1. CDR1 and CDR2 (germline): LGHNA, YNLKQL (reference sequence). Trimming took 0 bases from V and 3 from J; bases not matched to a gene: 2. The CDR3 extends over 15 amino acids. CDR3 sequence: CASSQDYRGGNTLYF. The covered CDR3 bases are TGTGCCAGCAGCCAAGATTACAGGGGTGGAAATACGCTCTAT.

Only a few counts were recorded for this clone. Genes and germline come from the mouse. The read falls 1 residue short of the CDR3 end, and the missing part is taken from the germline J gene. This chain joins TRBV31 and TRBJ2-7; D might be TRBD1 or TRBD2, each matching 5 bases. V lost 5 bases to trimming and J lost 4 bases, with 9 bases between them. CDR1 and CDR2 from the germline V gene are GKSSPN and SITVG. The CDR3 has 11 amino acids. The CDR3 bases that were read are TGTGCCTGGGGGGCCTCGTATGAACAGTAC. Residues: CAWGASYEQY. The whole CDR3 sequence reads CAWGASYEQYF.

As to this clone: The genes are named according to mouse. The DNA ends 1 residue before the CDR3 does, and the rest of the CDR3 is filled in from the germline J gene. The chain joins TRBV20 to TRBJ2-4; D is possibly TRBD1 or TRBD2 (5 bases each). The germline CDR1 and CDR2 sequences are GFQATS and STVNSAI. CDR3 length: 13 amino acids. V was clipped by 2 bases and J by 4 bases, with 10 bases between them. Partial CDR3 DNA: TGTGGTGCTAGGCCGGGACCCAAAAACACCTTGTAC. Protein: CGARPGPKNTLY. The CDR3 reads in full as CGARPGPKNTLYF.

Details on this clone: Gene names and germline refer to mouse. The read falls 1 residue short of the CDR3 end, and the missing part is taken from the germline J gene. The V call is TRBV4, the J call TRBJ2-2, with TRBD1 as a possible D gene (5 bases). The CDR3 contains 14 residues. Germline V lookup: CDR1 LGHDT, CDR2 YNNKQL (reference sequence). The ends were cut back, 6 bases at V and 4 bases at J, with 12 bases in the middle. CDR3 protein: CASSQTAGTGQLYF. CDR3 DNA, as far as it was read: TGTGCCAGCAGTCAGACAGCGGGCACCGGGCAGCTCTAC. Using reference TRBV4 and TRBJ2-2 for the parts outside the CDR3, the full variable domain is ETAVFQTPNYHVTQVGNEVSFNCKQTLGHDTMYWYKQDSKKLLKIMFSYNNKQLIVNETVPRRFSPQSSDKAHLNLRIKSVEPEDSAVYLCASSQTAGTGQLYFGEGSKLTVL.

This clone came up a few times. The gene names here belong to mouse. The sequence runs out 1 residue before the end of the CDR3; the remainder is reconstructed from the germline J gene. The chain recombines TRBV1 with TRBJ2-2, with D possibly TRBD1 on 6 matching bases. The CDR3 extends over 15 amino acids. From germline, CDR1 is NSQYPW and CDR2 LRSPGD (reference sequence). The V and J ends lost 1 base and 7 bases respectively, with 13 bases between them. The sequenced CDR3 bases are TGCACCTGCAGTGCAGGAAGGCAGGGGATCGGGCAGCTCTAC. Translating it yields CTCSAGRQGIGQLY. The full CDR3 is CTCSAGRQGIGQLYF.

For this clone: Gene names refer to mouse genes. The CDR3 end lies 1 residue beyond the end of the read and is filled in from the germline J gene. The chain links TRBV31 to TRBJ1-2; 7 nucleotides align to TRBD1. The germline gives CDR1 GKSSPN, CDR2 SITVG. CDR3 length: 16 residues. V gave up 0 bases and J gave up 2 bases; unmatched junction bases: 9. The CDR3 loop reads CAWSLSWGRGNSDYTF. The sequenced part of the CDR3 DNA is TGTGCCTGGAGTCTAAGTTGGGGCAGGGGGAACTCCGACTACACC.

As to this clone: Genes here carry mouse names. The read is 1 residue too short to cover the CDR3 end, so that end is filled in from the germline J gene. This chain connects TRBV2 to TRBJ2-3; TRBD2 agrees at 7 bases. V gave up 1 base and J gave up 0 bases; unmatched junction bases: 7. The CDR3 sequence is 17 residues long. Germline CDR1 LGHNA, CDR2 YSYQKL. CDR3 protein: CASSQAPGGPSAETLYF. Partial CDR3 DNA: TGTGCCAGCAGCCAAGCTCCTGGGGGACCTAGTGCAGAAACGCTGTAT.

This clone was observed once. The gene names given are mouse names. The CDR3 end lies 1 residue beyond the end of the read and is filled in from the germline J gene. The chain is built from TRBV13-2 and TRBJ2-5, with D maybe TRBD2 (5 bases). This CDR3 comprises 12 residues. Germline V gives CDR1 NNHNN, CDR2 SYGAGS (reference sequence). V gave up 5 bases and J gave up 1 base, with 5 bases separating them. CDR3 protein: CASGDYQDTQYF. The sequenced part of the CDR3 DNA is TGTGCCAGCGGGGACTACCAAGACACCCAGTAC.

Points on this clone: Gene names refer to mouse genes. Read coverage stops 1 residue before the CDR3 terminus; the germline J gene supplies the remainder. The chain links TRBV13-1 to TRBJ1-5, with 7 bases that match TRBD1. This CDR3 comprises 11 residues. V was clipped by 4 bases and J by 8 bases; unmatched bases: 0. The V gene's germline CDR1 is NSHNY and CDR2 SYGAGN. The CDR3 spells CASSTGEAPLF. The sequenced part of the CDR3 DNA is TGTGCCAGCAGTACAGGGGAGGCTCCGCTT.

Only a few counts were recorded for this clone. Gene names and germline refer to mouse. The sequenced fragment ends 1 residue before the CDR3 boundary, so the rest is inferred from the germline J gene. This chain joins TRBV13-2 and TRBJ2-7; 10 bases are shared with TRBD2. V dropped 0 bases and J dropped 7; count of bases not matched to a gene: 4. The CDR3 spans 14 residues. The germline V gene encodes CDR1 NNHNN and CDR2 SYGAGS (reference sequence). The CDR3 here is CASGDAGGAGEQYF. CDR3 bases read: TGTGCCAGCGGTGATGCTGGGGGGGCAGGGGAACAGTAC.

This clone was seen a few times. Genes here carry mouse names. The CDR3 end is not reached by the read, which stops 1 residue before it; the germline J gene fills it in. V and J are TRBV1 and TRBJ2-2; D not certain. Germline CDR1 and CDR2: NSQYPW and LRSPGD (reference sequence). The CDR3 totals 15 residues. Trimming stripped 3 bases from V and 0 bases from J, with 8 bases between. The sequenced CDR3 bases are TGCACCTGCAGTGCCCCCGCAGCAAACACCGGGCAGCTCTAC. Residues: CTCSAPAANTGQLY. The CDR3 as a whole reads CTCSAPAANTGQLYF.

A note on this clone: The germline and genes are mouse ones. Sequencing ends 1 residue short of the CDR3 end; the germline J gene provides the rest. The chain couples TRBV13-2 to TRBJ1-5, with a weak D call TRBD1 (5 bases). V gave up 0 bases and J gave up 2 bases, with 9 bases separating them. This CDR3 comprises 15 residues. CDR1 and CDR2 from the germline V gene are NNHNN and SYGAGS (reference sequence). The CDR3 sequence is CASGDAGGDNQAPLF. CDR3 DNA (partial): TGTGCCAGCGGTGATGCTGGGGGTGACAACCAGGCTCCGCTT.

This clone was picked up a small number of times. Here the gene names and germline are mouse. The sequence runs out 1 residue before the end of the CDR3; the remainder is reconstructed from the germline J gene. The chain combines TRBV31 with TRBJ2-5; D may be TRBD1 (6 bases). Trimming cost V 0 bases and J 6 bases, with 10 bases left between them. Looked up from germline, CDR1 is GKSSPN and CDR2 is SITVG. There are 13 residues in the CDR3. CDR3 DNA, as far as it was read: TGTGCCTGGAGTCTCCCAGGGGTGGACACCCAGTAC. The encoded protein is CAWSLPGVDTQY. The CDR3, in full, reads CAWSLPGVDTQYF.

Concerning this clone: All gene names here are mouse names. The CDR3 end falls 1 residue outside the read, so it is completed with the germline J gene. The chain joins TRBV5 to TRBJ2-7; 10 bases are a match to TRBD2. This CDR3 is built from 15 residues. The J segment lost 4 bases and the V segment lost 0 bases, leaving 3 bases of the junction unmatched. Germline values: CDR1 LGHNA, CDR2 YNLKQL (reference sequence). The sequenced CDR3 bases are TGTGCCAGCAGCCAAGATTCGGACTGGGGGTATGAACAGTAC. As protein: CASSQDSDWGYEQY. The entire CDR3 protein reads CASSQDSDWGYEQYF.

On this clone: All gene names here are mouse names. The CDR3 is CAWSQGFNERLFF. CDR3 bases read: TGTGCCTGGAGTCAGGGGTTCAACGAAAGATTATTT. J is TRBJ1-4 and V is TRBV31, with D possibly TRBD1 on 5 matching bases. Read data end 1 residue before the CDR3 end; the end is taken from the germline J gene. Deletions cut 1 base from V and 4 bases from J, with 7 bases between. The CDR3 is 13 amino acids. Germline-derived CDR1 and CDR2 are GKSSPN and SITVG.

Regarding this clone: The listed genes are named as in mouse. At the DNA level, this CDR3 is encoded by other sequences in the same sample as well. This chain's CDR3 is CASSSTGGADTQYF. The sequenced CDR3 bases are TGTGCCAGCAGCTCGACTGGGGGGGCCGACACCCAGTAC. The rearrangement uses TRBV4 and TRBJ2-5, with 12 bases aligning to TRBD2. Read sequence stops 1 residue before the CDR3 end, and the germline J gene provides the missing end. Germline V gene sequence: CDR1 LGHDT, CDR2 YNNKQL (reference sequence). This CDR3 has 14 residues. Unmatched junction bases numbered 2, after V lost 4 bases and J lost 6 bases. The variable domain in full, completed from reference TRBV4 and TRBJ2-5, reads ETAVFQTPNYHVTQVGNEVSFNCKQTLGHDTMYWYKQDSKKLLKIMFSYNNKQLIVNETVPRRFSPQSSDKAHLNLRIKSVEPEDSAVYLCASSSTGGADTQYFGPGTRLLVL.

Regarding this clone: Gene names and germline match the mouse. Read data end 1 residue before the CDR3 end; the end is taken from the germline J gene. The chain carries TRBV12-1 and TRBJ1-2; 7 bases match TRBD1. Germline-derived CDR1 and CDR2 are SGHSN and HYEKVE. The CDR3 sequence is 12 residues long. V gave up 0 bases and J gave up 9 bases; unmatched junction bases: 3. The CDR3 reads CASSLHRGNYTF. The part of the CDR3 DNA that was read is TGTGCCAGCTCTCTCCACAGGGGAAACTACACC.

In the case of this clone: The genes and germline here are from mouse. Incomplete CDR3 DNA: TGTGCCAGCTCTCACAGGGAGGAGGGCAACCAGGCTCCGCTT. Its translation is CASSHREEGNQAPL. The whole CDR3 protein is CASSHREEGNQAPLF. The chain has TRBV12-2 and TRBJ1-5; weak D call: TRBD1 (6 bases). The DNA ends 1 residue before the CDR3 does, and the rest of the CDR3 is filled in from the germline J gene. V lost 2 bases and J 3 bases, leaving 13 bases between the germline ends. CDR3 length: 15 amino acids. Germline assignment: CDR1 SGHLS and CDR2 HYDKME.